This TCR beta chain was sequenced during a study of blood T cells in healthy people across ages (dated by TCRdb to the mid-2010s). Turning to the overall study: Template switching captured roughly one uniquely barcoded TCR beta cDNA molecule per two T cells in model experiments. To track age-related changes in TCR beta repertoire diversity, the study relied on deep sequencing normalized with unique cDNA molecular identifiers. The donors were divided into four age groups: young (average about 16 years), middle-aged (roughly 40), aged (approximately 62) and long-lived (82). To avoid experimental bias, donors of different ages were randomly spread across the sequencing lanes. Using the same blood draw, the study looked at two additional independent replicas of 1 million unique cDNA reads for two donors, one aged 18 to 30 and the other aged 80 or older. Study-wide findings and limitations: Compared with the aged group, more naive CD4+ T cells, fewer expanded clones and increased TCR diversity were shown by the long-lived group, suggesting age selection. As age increased, observed TCR beta diversity per million T cells dropped in a roughly linear way, and a significant reduction was already evident by age approximately 40. Estimates of total diversity based on one million sequenced T cells were regarded as lower bounds and as underestimates. Observed TCR beta diversity correlated strongly with the percentage of naive T cells measured by flow cytometry. Because donor CMV infection status was unknown, age-related changes in expanded clonotypes were potentially confounded. Conclusive comparison of naive and antigen-experienced compartments was prevented by the profiling of bulk unsorted PBMCs.

Trimming costs V 1 base and J 7 bases, and their ends lie 13 bases apart. The CDR3 sequence holds 15 residues, the cysteine and phenylalanine included. Only the CDR3 DNA is retained, 45 bases long and in frame from the first base. Library preparation used 5' RACE. Sequencing took place on an Illumina HiSeq 2500. A second PCR of 7 to 11 cycles was run with a J-beta primer mix and a sample-barcoded 5' primer. A unique molecular identifier was introduced onto each TCR beta cDNA molecule by a template-switch 5' adaptor carrying 12 random nucleotides. Each sample yielded at least 2.5 million CDR3-containing paired-end reads. First-strand cDNA synthesis was performed from all RNA using the Mint cDNA synthesis kit, with priming by a TRBC-specific oligonucleotide. Following uracil-DNA glycosylase treatment, a first 18-cycle PCR with universal primers M1SS and BC2_uni_R was performed on all cDNA. For the original study's pipeline: For normalization, 1 million high-quality reads, each with a distinct molecular identifier, were randomly selected from each sample. Reads sharing molecular identifiers were discarded rather than binned into consensus sequences. MiTCR, run with a Q25 quality threshold and the strictest error-elimination algorithm, handled CDR3 identification, clonotype clustering and error correction. A nonparametric unseen species model with Euler transformation was used to estimate lower-bound total TCR beta diversity. The public reads were reprocessed in TCRdb via fastp at Q25 and MiXCR, keeping in-frame beta chains. Duplicate CDR3 protein sequences are folded into a single record with the most common DNA and genes. The V and J calls reflect TCRdb's pipeline rather than the authors' work. For this sample the table gives about a million distinct CDR3 sequences, of which 35% to 45% were detected only once. Of the sample, over 10% falls within the top ten clones.

To note about this clonotype: No cognate antigen has been identified for it. No quality values exist for individual bases; no much larger clone is one base distant.

Donors were around 37 systemically healthy Caucasian individuals from Russia aged roughly 6 to 90 years. Each donor gave about 11 milliliters of peripheral blood, drawn into EDTA-treated Vacutainer tubes. Ficoll-Paque density-gradient centrifugation was used to isolate PBMCs, with at least 6 million per sample. Trizol reagent was used to extract total RNA from PBMCs, with at least 5.5 micrograms per sample. For every donor, flow cytometry on a PBMC aliquot measured the percentage of naive CD45RAhigh/CD27high T cells. The receptor's source is a man younger than 35 in good health. The chain couples TRBV12-3 or TRBV12-4 to TRBJ1-4; the D gene is not confidently resolved. The sequencing input was blood. The CDR3 protein sequence reads: CASSLDGQNREKLFF. The nucleotide sequence is TGTGCCAGCAGTTTAGATGGCCAGAACCGTGAAAAACTGTTTTTT.